These T cell receptor beta chains were read from a single sample in a study of blood T cell repertoires in COVID-19. The data were produced by immunoSEQ multiplex PCR, yet TCRdb's version contains in-frame clones alone and is incomplete. The sample has 350,000 or so clones, around 90% seen once. Sequenced material: peripheral blood. These receptors were obtained from a woman between 55 and 75 years old with COVID-19, enrolled during active disease. CDR3s include the opening cysteine and the closing phenylalanine or tryptophan. The order of the fields is CDR3 length, V gene, clone size, D gene, J gene, CDR3 DNA, CDR3 protein. The D gene is left open where the match is weak. Part of the rows lack a size; the others show once, few, many or a class for expanded clones.

14,TRBV5-1,-,TRBD1,TRBJ1-2,TGCGCCAGCAGCCCCAGACAGGGGGTCTATGGCTACACCTTC,CASSPRQGVYGYTF
16,TRBV25-1,-,-,TRBJ2-1,TGTGCCAGCAGTTCTCGGCGGGCGGGCGGTTACAATGAGCAGTTCTTC,CASSSRRAGGYNEQFF
13,TRBV19,-,-,TRBJ2-7,TGTGCCAGTAGTATAAATTACCTATACGAGCAGTACTTC,CASSINYLYEQYF
13,TRBV28,-,-,TRBJ1-2,TGTGCCAGCAGGACAGTGATGTCCTATGGCTACACCTTC,CASRTVMSYGYTF
15,TRBV7-8,-,TRBD1,TRBJ1-1,TGTGCCAGCAGCTTAGGGATTGAGAGGGGGCGTGAAGCTTTCTTT,CASSLGIERGREAFF
11,TRBV20-1,-,-,TRBJ2-3,TGCAGTGCTCCCGTGAGGGATACGCAGTATTTT,CSAPVRDTQYF
16,TRBV5-1,-,TRBD2,TRBJ2-5,TGCGCCAGCAGCCTACAGACTAGCGGGGGGGCGGAGACCCAGTACTTC,CASSLQTSGGAETQYF
17,TRBV19,few,-,TRBJ2-3,TGTGCCAGTAGTATAGGGGGGGTTGGCGGACGCACAGATACGCAGTATTTT,CASSIGGVGGRTDTQYF
16,TRBV7-9,-,-,TRBJ2-1,TGTGCCAGCAGCTTAGCGGGGTCGGGGTGGGTGATTGAGCAGTTCTTC,CASSLAGSGWVIEQFF
15,TRBV11-3,-,TRBD1,TRBJ1-1,TGTGCCAGCAGCTCCCAGGGGGAACTGAACACTGAAGCTTTCTTT,CASSSQGELNTEAFF
13,TRBV9,-,-,TRBJ2-5,TGTGCCAGCAGCGTAGGACAGGCGGAGACCCAGTACTTC,CASSVGQAETQYF
15,TRBV7-3,-,-,TRBJ2-7,TGTGCCAGCAGCTTAGAGGCGGGGGCCGCCTACGAGCAGTACTTC,CASSLEAGAAYEQYF
15,TRBV6-6,-,TRBD1,TRBJ1-1,TGTGCCAGCAGTTACTCGAGACAGGGGGTCACTGAAGCTTTCTTT,CASSYSRQGVTEAFF
14,TRBV18,-,-,TRBJ1-3,TGTGCCAGCTCAGCCCAGGGGTCTGGAAACACCATATATTTT,CASSAQGSGNTIYF
14,TRBV3-1/TRBV3-2,-,-,TRBJ1-1,TGTGCCAGCAGCCGATCAGGGGTTTTCACTGAAGCTTTCTTT,CASSRSGVFTEAFF
13,TRBV7-9,-,-,TRBJ1-2,TGTGCCAGCAGCCTTCTTTTTCAGGGACTCTACACCTTC,CASSLLFQGLYTF
15,TRBV5-1,-,TRBD1,TRBJ1-2,TGCGCCAGCAGCCGGGGACAGGGGATTGCCTATGGCTACACCTTC,CASSRGQGIAYGYTF
13,TRBV9,once,-,TRBJ2-7,TGTGCCAGCAGCGTAGGGGCCGACTACGAGCAGTACTTC,CASSVGADYEQYF
16,TRBV28,-,TRBD2,TRBJ2-5,TGTGCCAGCAGTCCCGAGTTAATAGCGGGGGAGGGGACCCAGTACTTC,CASSPELIAGEGTQYF
11,TRBV3-1/TRBV3-2,-,TRBD2,TRBJ2-5,TGTGCCAGCAGCCAAATCGGGGGGGCTTACTTC,CASSQIGGAYF
12,TRBV12-3/TRBV12-4,-,-,TRBJ2-5,TGTGCCAGCAGTCTGGGCGACAAGACCCAGTACTTC,CASSLGDKTQYF
13,TRBV15,-,-,TRBJ2-7,TGTGCCACCAGCAGAGTGTCCGGGATCGGGCAGTACTTC,CATSRVSGIGQYF
13,TRBV9,-,-,TRBJ2-7,TGTGCCAGCAGCGTAGGGGGGCAGGGCGAGCAGTACTTC,CASSVGGQGEQYF
16,TRBV7-8,-,-,TRBJ1-3,TGTGCCAGCACCCGAATGGCGGGGGCGGCTGGAAACACCATATATTTT,CASTRMAGAAGNTIYF